The rows below give T cell receptor beta chains drawn from one sample of a study of shared clonotypes between healthy human individuals. The data were produced by immunoSEQ multiplex PCR, yet TCRdb's version contains in-frame clones alone and is incomplete. The sample carries about 2.4 million clones, approximately 94% recorded once. Sequenced: naive CD4+ T cells sorted from blood. The receptors were gathered from a man aged 18 to 35 in good health. CDR3s include the opening cysteine and the closing phenylalanine or tryptophan. D genes are given only for firm matches. Part of the rows lack a size; the others show once, few, many or a class for expanded clones.

J | size | D | V | CDR3 | DNA
TRBJ2-3 | NA | TRBD2 | TRBV5-1 | CASRGSGGAIADTQYF | TGCGCCAGCAGAGGCAGCGGGGGGGCCATAGCAGATACGCAGTATTTT
TRBJ2-7 | NA | NA | TRBV12-1 | CASSTPSGRAAYEQYF | TGTGCCAGCAGCACCCCTAGCGGGAGGGCCGCCTACGAGCAGTACTTC
TRBJ2-1 | NA | TRBD2 | TRBV10-3 | CAITAGGRDEQFF | TGTGCCATCACAGCTGGCGGGAGAGATGAGCAGTTCTTC
TRBJ2-1 | NA | NA | TRBV28 | CASSLGSRLPYNEQFF | TGTGCCAGCAGTTTAGGATCGCGACTCCCCTACAATGAGCAGTTCTTC
TRBJ1-3 | NA | NA | TRBV18 | CASSVAEATPRGNTIYF | TGTGCCAGCTCCGTCGCCGAAGCTACCCCCCGAGGAAACACCATATATTTT
TRBJ1-5 | NA | TRBD1 | TRBV2 | CASSEAGGGQPQHF | TGTGCCAGCAGTGAGGCAGGGGGCGGTCAGCCCCAGCATTTT
TRBJ2-7 | NA | TRBD1 | TRBV5-4 | CAGKQGPLYYEQYF | TGTGCCGGGAAACAGGGGCCCCTCTACTACGAGCAGTACTTC
TRBJ1-1 | NA | NA | TRBV7-4 | CASSLGGAILVNTEAFF | TGTGCCAGCAGCTTAGGTGGGGCGATTTTAGTTAACACTGAAGCTTTCTTT
TRBJ2-2 | once | NA | TRBV19 | CALTYPGTGELFF | TGTGCCCTCACATACCCCGGGACCGGGGAGCTGTTTTTT
TRBJ2-2 | NA | NA | TRBV11-1 | CASSPKGAGSNTGELFF | TGTGCCAGCAGCCCAAAAGGTGCGGGGTCGAACACCGGGGAGCTGTTTTTT
TRBJ1-3 | NA | NA | TRBV29-1 | CSVSSELQVSGNTIYF | TGCAGCGTTAGCTCGGAACTACAGGTTTCAGGAAACACCATATATTTT
TRBJ1-4 | NA | NA | TRBV10-3 | CAINQGNNEKLFF | TGTGCCATCAATCAGGGGAATAATGAAAAACTGTTTTTT
TRBJ1-3 | NA | NA | TRBV5-1 | CASSLARGLGNTIYF | TGCGCCAGCAGCTTGGCCCGGGGGCTAGGAAACACCATATATTTT